Below, 19 T cell receptor beta chains from the same sample are listed, as sequenced in a study of cytomegalovirus exposure and HLA in healthy donors. Researchers ran the PCR with 60 Vbeta and 13 Jbeta primers. Sequenced by immunoSEQ multiplex PCR; TCRdb stores in-frame clones only, minus some. The repertoire holds about 170,000 clones, over 60% seen once, with 0.75% to 0.8% in the top ten. The material sequenced was PBMCs. The receptors stem from a female donor in good health and CMV-seronegative.

The rearrangement joins TRBV15 to TRBJ2-1; D is possibly TRBD2 (6 bases). Germline V lookup: CDR1 LNHNV, CDR2 YYDKDF (reference sequence). Trimming left V 4 bases short and J 6 bases short, with 13 bases between. The CDR3 has 14 amino acids. The CDR3: CATSTRRAGNEQFF. For the CDR3, the DNA is TGTGCCACCAGCACAAGACGAGCGGGCAATGAGCAGTTCTTC.

The chain carries TRBV5-4 and TRBJ2-7; TRBD2 might be the D (7 bases). V was clipped by 4 bases and J by 2 bases, with 16 bases between them. Germline values: CDR1 SGHNT, CDR2 YYREEE (reference sequence). This CDR3 comprises 15 residues. Here the CDR3 DNA reads TGTGCCAGCAGCCCCCGGGGAGGGACAACCTACGAGCAGTACTTC. Protein: CASSPRGGTTYEQYF.

The V call is TRBV11-2, the J call TRBJ1-1; D is uncertain. Trimming shortened V by 2 bases and J by 8 bases, and 6 bases separated the two germline ends. The germline V gene encodes CDR1 SGHAT and CDR2 FQNNGV. The CDR3 has 11 amino acids. The CDR3 nucleotides are TGTGCCAGCAGCTTATCTGAGGAAGCTTTCTTT. It encodes CASSLSEEAFF.

V gene TRBV7-3 combines with J gene TRBJ1-5; D is unclear. The ends were cut back, 5 bases at V and 1 base at J, with 9 bases in the middle. Germline values: CDR1 SGHTA, CDR2 FQGTGA. The CDR3 spans 14 residues. The CDR3 spells CASSPTRSNQPQHF. The CDR3 DNA is TGTGCCAGCAGCCCGACACGAAGCAATCAGCCCCAGCATTTT.

V and J are TRBV7-2 and TRBJ2-4; 8 bases map to TRBD1. The CDR3 totals 14 residues. Germline CDR1 SGHTA, CDR2 FQGNSA. The V and J ends lost 2 bases and 8 bases, in that order; junction bases with no gene match: 5. CDR3 protein: CASSLTQDRDIQYF. DNA of the CDR3: TGTGCCAGCAGCTTAACCCAGGACAGGGACATTCAGTACTTC.

V and J are TRBV21-1 and TRBJ1-5; the DNA was not compared with TRBD1, the D call given in the table. TRBV21-1 is termed a pseudogene. The CDR3 has 16 amino acids. The CDR3 nucleotides read TGTGCCAGCAGCCGATCGACAGGGCGGTGGAATCAGCCCCAGCATTTT. It is translated as CASSRSTGRWNQPQHF.

The chain is built from TRBV25-1 and TRBJ1-2; D possibly corresponds to TRBD1 (6 bases). The CDR3 is made up of 15 amino acids. Between the trimmed V and J ends, which lost 3 bases and 5 bases, there was a span of 16 bases. Germline V gene data show CDR1 as MGHDK and CDR2 as SYGVNS. CDR3: CASSDTGGGVYGYTF. DNA of the CDR3: TGTGCCAGCAGTGACACTGGGGGCGGTGTTTATGGCTACACCTTC.

This CDR3 is CSVGEATYEQYF. The CDR3 DNA reads TGCAGCGTTGGAGAGGCCACCTACGAGCAGTACTTC. The gene calls are TRBV29-1 and TRBJ2-7; no definite D call. The CDR3 consists of 12 residues. The germline V gene has CDR1 SQVTM and CDR2 ANQGSEA. Trimming pared 4 bases from V and 2 bases from J, leaving 9 bases between.

This clone has more than one count but fewer than ten. The chain has TRBV27 and TRBJ2-7; maybe TRBD2 (6 bases). V lost 5 bases, J lost 0 bases, and 17 bases lay in between. CDR1 and CDR2 from the germline V gene are MNHEY and SMNVEV (reference sequence). This CDR3 spans 16 amino acids. CDR3 in DNA: TGTGCCAGCAGTCCGATGGGACTGTCGAGCTCCTACGAGCAGTACTTC. The encoded protein is CASSPMGLSSSYEQYF.

The chain employs TRBV15 and TRBJ2-7, with TRBD1 as a possible D gene (6 bases). From germline, CDR1 is LNHNV and CDR2 YYDKDF (reference sequence). The ends were cut back, 0 bases at V and 9 bases at J, with 24 bases in the middle. CDR3 size: 17 residues. The CDR3 DNA reads as TGTGCCACCAGCAGAGATCTAGGGCAGGGGCGATCCAGGGGGCAGTACTTC. Amino acids: CATSRDLGQGRSRGQYF.

This chain joins TRBV11-3 and TRBJ1-1, with D unclear. Germline assignment: CDR1 SGHNT and CDR2 YENEEA. Deletions cut 1 base from V and 3 bases from J, with 6 bases between. The CDR3 sequence is 13 residues long. CDR3 nucleotide sequence: TGTGCCAGCAGCTTAGGGCAGTACACTGAAGCTTTCTTT. Residues: CASSLGQYTEAFF.

This clone turned up a few times. The rearrangement links TRBV2 to TRBJ2-3, with D possibly matching TRBD2 (6 bases). CDR1 is SNHLY and CDR2 is FYNNEI in the germline V gene. This CDR3 is 12 amino acids long. Trimming shortened V by 6 bases and J by 3 bases, and 7 bases separated the two germline ends. The CDR3, as DNA: TGTGCCAGCAGGGAGGGGACAGATACGCAGTATTTT. Its translation is CASREGTDTQYF.

The rearrangement uses TRBV21-1 and TRBJ2-2; whether TRBD1, the table's D call, matches the DNA was not checked. TRBV21-1 is labeled a pseudogene. The CDR3 spans 15 residues. CDR3 DNA: TGTGCCAGCAGCAAAGTTAATGTAAGACATGGGGAGCTGTTTTTT. Its translation: CASSKVNVRHGELFF.

The chain is built from TRBV9 and TRBJ1-3; D might be TRBD1 (5 bases). CDR1 SGDLS and CDR2 YYNGEE come from the germline V gene. The CDR3 has 15 amino acids. Trimming left V 0 bases short and J 4 bases short, with 11 bases between. The CDR3 DNA is TGTGCCAGCAGCGTAGAAGGGTCAGGGGGAAACACCATATATTTT. This translates into CASSVEGSGGNTIYF.

This chain links TRBV19 with TRBJ1-2; 9 nucleotides align to TRBD1. Germline V gene sequence: CDR1 LNHDA, CDR2 SQIVND (reference sequence). CDR3 size: 16 residues. J was trimmed by 2 bases and V by 6 bases; bases with no gene match: 10. The CDR3 bases are TGTGCCAGTAGACCCTGGGACAGGGCCAGAAACTATGGCTACACCTTC. This gives the protein CASRPWDRARNYGYTF.

The chain combines TRBV28 with TRBJ1-2; the match to TRBD1 covers 8 bases. Germline V gives CDR1 MDHEN, CDR2 SYDVKM. The CDR3 spans 15 residues. Unmatched junction bases numbered 8, after V lost 6 bases and J lost 2 bases. CDR3 coding DNA: TGTGCCAGCAGCTCCGGCGGGACAGGCAACTATGGCTACACCTTC. Translation: CASSSGGTGNYGYTF.

This chain links TRBV19 with TRBJ1-4; D gene ambiguous. The CDR3 is 14 amino acids. The V end was cut by 3 bases, the J end by 4 bases, with 9 bases between. Germline V gene sequence: CDR1 LNHDA, CDR2 SQIVND (reference sequence). The CDR3 spells CASSITTSNEKLFF. CDR3 coding DNA: TGTGCCAGTAGTATTACGACAAGTAATGAAAAACTGTTTTTT.

The chain combines TRBV18 with TRBJ2-2; 10 nucleotides match TRBD1. V trimming: 2 bases; J trimming: 4 bases; junction bases outside the gene matches: 4. Germline V gene sequence: CDR1 KGHSH, CDR2 LQKENI. The CDR3 has 16 amino acids. CDR3 region: CASSPRDRGVTGELFF. Here the CDR3 DNA reads TGTGCCAGCTCACCAAGGGACAGGGGAGTCACCGGGGAGCTGTTTTTT. The variable domain in full, with the rest retrieved from reference TRBV18 and TRBJ2-2, is NAGVMQNPRHLVRRRGQEARLRCSPMKGHSHVYWYRQLPEEGLKFMVYLQKENIIDESGMPKERFSAEFPKEGPSILRIQQVVRGDSAAYFCASSPRDRGVTGELFFGEGSRLTVL.

This clone has more than one count but fewer than ten. This chain joins TRBV11-2 and TRBJ2-1, with 8 bases identical to TRBD2. V lost 0 bases to trimming and J lost 3 bases; unmatched junction nucleotides: 10. The germline V gene has CDR1 SGHAT and CDR2 FQNNGV. This CDR3 is built from 18 residues. The CDR3: CASSLERWSSGGYNEQFF. CDR3 coding DNA: TGTGCCAGCAGCTTAGAACGTTGGTCCAGCGGGGGCTACAATGAGCAGTTCTTC.